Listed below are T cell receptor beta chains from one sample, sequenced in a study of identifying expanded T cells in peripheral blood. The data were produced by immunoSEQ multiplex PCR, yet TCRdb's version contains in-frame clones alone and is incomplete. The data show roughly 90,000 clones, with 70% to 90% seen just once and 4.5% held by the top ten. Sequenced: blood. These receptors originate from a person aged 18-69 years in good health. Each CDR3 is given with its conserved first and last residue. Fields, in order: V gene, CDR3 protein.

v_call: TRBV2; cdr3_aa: CASSDFLWDEQFF
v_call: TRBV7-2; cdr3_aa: CASSLGVRWRGYGYGYTF
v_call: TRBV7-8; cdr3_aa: CASHKQGLVTGELFF
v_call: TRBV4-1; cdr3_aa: CASSQAGGRQITDTQYF
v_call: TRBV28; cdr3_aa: CASNPLGPNVGYTF
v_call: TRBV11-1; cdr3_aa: CASSFLVTGTQAFF
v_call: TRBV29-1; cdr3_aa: CSWGGLGDEQFF
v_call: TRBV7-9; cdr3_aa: CASTPNSASTGELFF
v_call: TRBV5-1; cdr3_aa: CASSLANRNSPLHF
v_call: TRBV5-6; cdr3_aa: CASSFSTEPSGANVLTF
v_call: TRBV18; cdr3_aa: CASSPSIVPGAATNEKLFF
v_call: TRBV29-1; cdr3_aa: CSAEPQGNTEAFF
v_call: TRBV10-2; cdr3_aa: CWVSGIVENTEAFF
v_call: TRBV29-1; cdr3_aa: CSVPGGRGEKLFF
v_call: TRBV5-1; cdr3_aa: CASSSPLRGKSSYEQYF
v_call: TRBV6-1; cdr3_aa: CASSEGQVNEQFF
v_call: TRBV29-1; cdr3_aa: CSVYRVVNEQFF
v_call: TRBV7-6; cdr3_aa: CASSMRRGQNTEAFF
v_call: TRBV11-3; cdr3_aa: CASSLSLMGQENTEAFF
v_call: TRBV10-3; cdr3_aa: CAILTENTDTQYF
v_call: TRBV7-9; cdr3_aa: CASSSPRDDRGPYEQYF
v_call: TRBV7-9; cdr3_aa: CASSKNPTSGVSTDTQYF